Below are 12 T cell receptor beta chains sequenced from a single sample in a study of cytomegalovirus exposure and HLA in healthy donors. Measured with immunoSEQ multiplex PCR; TCRdb has only the in-frame clones, and not every one. The repertoire holds over 100,000 clones, with roughly 90% as singletons. Sample: PBMCs. Receptors originate from a man younger than 45 in good health and CMV-seronegative.

This clone was observed a few times. The V and J genes are TRBV4-2 and TRBJ1-1; D ambiguous. Germline V CDR1 and CDR2: LGHNA, YNFKEQ. The CDR3 length is 13 residues. V was trimmed by 5 bases and J by 1 base, leaving 8 bases between them. The CDR3 DNA sequence: TGTGCCAGCAGCACCCGACAGAACACTGAAGCTTTCTTT. Translating it yields CASSTRQNTEAFF.

The rearrangement uses TRBV5-6 and TRBJ1-3; unclear D gene. In germline, CDR1 is SGHDT, CDR2 YYEEEE. The CDR3 has 14 amino acids. Trimming removed 4 bases from V and 5 bases from J, with 13 bases in between. The CDR3 region is CASSLVRSRNTIYF. The CDR3 DNA is TGTGCCAGCAGCCTGGTGCGATCCAGAAACACCATATATTTT.

The V and J genes are TRBV6-5 and TRBJ1-1; D not certain. Germline CDR1 and CDR2: MNHEY and SVGAGI. The CDR3 contains 10 residues. Trimming shortened V by 10 bases and J by 6 bases, and 9 bases separated the two germline ends. In DNA, the CDR3 is TGTGCCACGGGAGGATCTGAAGCTTTCTTT. It is translated as CATGGSEAFF.

This chain uses TRBV5-1 with TRBJ2-5, with 13 bases lining up with TRBD2. The V gene end was trimmed by 1 base and the J gene end by 9 bases; junction bases not matched to a gene: 9. The CDR3 is made up of 16 amino acids. The V gene's germline CDR1 is SGHRS and CDR2 YFSETQ. CDR3 nucleotides: TGCGCCAGCAGCTTGAGGACTAGCGGGGGCCAGGGGGCCCAGTACTTC. This gives the protein CASSLRTSGGQGAQYF.

The chain recombines TRBV5-1 with TRBJ1-4; the D gene is possibly TRBD1 (5 bases). The germline V and J ends were trimmed by 0 bases and 3 bases, with 9 bases remaining between them. CDR3 length: 15 amino acids. Germline-derived CDR1 and CDR2 are SGHRS and YFSETQ. The CDR3 region is CASSLEGLPNEKLFF. CDR3 sequence (DNA): TGCGCCAGCAGCTTGGAGGGGCTGCCTAATGAAAAACTGTTTTTT.

The CDR3 sequence is CASSLWQGGEQYF. Here the CDR3 DNA reads TGTGCCAGCAGCTTATGGCAGGGAGGCGAGCAGTACTTC. The chain has TRBV7-9 and TRBJ2-7, with D perhaps matching TRBD2 (6 bases). V lost 2 bases to trimming and J lost 6 bases, with 11 bases between them. The CDR3 sequence is 13 residues long. Germline loops: CDR1 SEHNR, CDR2 FQNEAQ (reference sequence).

The chain joins TRBV19 to TRBJ2-2; D gene uncertain. CDR3 length: 12 residues. The V gene's germline CDR1 is LNHDA and CDR2 SQIVND (reference sequence). With 4 bases removed from V and 4 bases from J, the gap between germline ends came to 4 bases. The CDR3 bases are TGTGCCAGTAGTACTCCCACCGGGGAGCTGTTTTTT. Encoded protein: CASSTPTGELFF.

The V call is TRBV4-2, the J call TRBJ2-1, with TRBD1 identical over 10 bases. This CDR3 spans 14 amino acids. Trimming cost V 3 bases and J 4 bases; bases outside gene matches: 0. CDR1 and CDR2 (germline): LGHNA, YNFKEQ. Here the CDR3 DNA reads TGTGCCAGCAGCCAGGGACAGGGGTACAATGAGCAGTTCTTC. It codes for CASSQGQGYNEQFF.

Only a few counts were recorded for this clone. The gene calls are TRBV18 and TRBJ2-7, with 7 bases matching TRBD1. Germline V CDR1 and CDR2: KGHSH, LQKENI. Trimming cost V 3 bases and J 3 bases; bases outside gene matches: 2. CDR3 length: 13 residues. CDR3 nucleotide sequence: TGTGCCAGCTCACCGAACAGGGGCTACGAGCAGTACTTC. Translated: CASSPNRGYEQYF.

The chain joins TRBV18 to TRBJ2-7; D may be TRBD1 (5 bases). Germline CDR1 is KGHSH and CDR2 is LQKENI. The V and J ends lost 5 bases and 1 base respectively, with 12 bases between them. The CDR3 has 14 residues. The CDR3 sequence: CASSVQGLSYEQYF. Written as DNA, the CDR3 is TGTGCCAGCTCAGTGCAGGGCTTGTCCTACGAGCAGTACTTC.

The chain uses TRBV28 and TRBJ1-5; a weak D match, TRBD1 (5 bases). Germline assignment: CDR1 MDHEN and CDR2 SYDVKM. The length of the CDR3 is 16 residues. Deletions cut 5 bases from V and 1 base from J, with 15 bases between. The CDR3 spells CASSQAPGVSNQPQHF. DNA for the CDR3: TGTGCCAGCAGTCAGGCCCCGGGGGTGAGCAATCAGCCCCAGCATTTT.

J is TRBJ1-5 and V is TRBV11-2; D call uncertain. V dropped 1 base and J dropped 0 bases, with 10 bases sitting between them. The CDR3 runs 16 residues. Germline V gene lookup returns CDR1 SGHAT and CDR2 FQNNGV. The CDR3 loop is CASSLGVAGSNQPQHF. CDR3 DNA: TGTGCCAGCAGCTTAGGCGTGGCAGGTAGCAATCAGCCCCAGCATTTT.